This entry lists 32 T cell receptor beta chains sequenced from one sample in a study of molecular identifiers for immune sequencing clone quantification. TCRdb itself ran the PCR reads through MiXCR, one entry per CDR3 protein. The sample has over 35,000 distinct CDR3 sequences, 15% to 20% seen once; the top ten hold 7% to 9%. The sequenced sample was naive CD8+ T cells from blood, with Jurkat cell RNA spiked in. The subset is: FACS-sorted CD8+CD4-CCR7+CD45RA+ naive T cells. The receptors were sampled from a human donor in good health. Some libraries in this study had Jurkat cell RNA spiked in.

This clonotype was observed many times. The CDR3 is CASSLGLGTGKGSEQFF. CDR3 sequence (DNA): TGTGCCAGCAGCTTAGGTCTTGGGACAGGGAAGGGAAGTGAGCAGTTCTTC. The genes are TRBV7-2 and TRBJ2-1; TRBD1 aligns across 9 bases. V shed 1 base, J shed 9 bases, and the junction held 13 bases outside the gene matches. This CDR3 region has 17 residues. The germline V gene encodes CDR1 SGHTA and CDR2 FQGNSA.

The chain is built from TRBV19 and TRBJ1-5, with no clear D. Trimming cost V 7 bases and J 7 bases, with 14 bases left between them. The CDR3 is 13 residues long. CDR1 is LNHDA and CDR2 is SQIVND in the germline V gene (reference sequence). The CDR3: CASNGGAGQPQHF. The CDR3 DNA sequence: TGTGCCAGTAATGGAGGCGCCGGGCAGCCCCAGCATTTT.

Details on this clonotype: This is likely a read error, given that the CDR3 carries no conserved phenylalanine or tryptophan at its end. Because the CDR3's place on the DNA is in doubt, the DNA is left out and the CDR3 is given as listed by TCRdb. The chain has TRBV7-3 and TRBJ2-1; the table calls TRBD2, which could not be checked here. The V gene's germline CDR1 is SGHTA and CDR2 FQGTGA. From its first to its last residue, the CDR3 has 14 amino acids. CDR3 sequence: CASSSMVGREGPFL.

This clonotype appeared many times. This sequence joins TRBV6-6 and TRBJ1-1; D remains unclear. Germline assignment: CDR1 MNHNY and CDR2 SVGAGI (reference sequence). V was trimmed by 4 bases and J by 1 base, leaving 7 bases between them. The CDR3 is 13 residues long. The CDR3, as DNA: TGTGCCAGCAGTTTTTTGCAGAACACTGAAGCTTTCTTT. Residues: CASSFLQNTEAFF.

This clonotype was detected ten times or more. Here the CDR3 reads CASSEPGSTDTQYF. CDR3 bases: TGTGCCAGCAGTGAACCAGGGAGCACAGATACGCAGTATTTT. This chain joins TRBV2 and TRBJ2-3, with D possibly being TRBD1 (5 bases). CDR1 is SNHLY and CDR2 is FYNNEI in the germline V gene. This CDR3 is 14 amino acids long. With 2 bases removed from V and 0 bases from J, the gap between germline ends came to 6 bases.

This clonotype was found many times. The rearrangement links TRBV29-1 to TRBJ2-1, with D tentatively TRBD1 or TRBD2 (6 bases each). This CDR3 has 14 amino acids. The germline V gene encodes CDR1 SQVTM and CDR2 ANQGSEA. The V end lost 1 base, the J end lost 5 bases, and 12 bases lay between the germline ends. CDR3 in amino acids: CSVEGGAPNNEQFF. CDR3 DNA sequence: TGCAGCGTTGAAGGGGGGGCACCCAACAATGAGCAGTTCTTC.

This clonotype occurred a few times. The V and J genes are TRBV7-9 and TRBJ1-1; no firm D call. The length of the CDR3 is 14 residues. The germline gives CDR1 SEHNR, CDR2 FQNEAQ (reference sequence). Trimming removed 10 bases at V and 6 bases at J, with 21 bases between. CDR3 amino acids: CAINEGGIPSEAFF. DNA for the CDR3: TGTGCCATTAACGAAGGTGGTATCCCCTCTGAAGCTTTCTTT.

This clonotype was observed a few times. The chain combines TRBV6-2 or TRBV6-3 with TRBJ2-7, with D possibly TRBD2 on 6 matching bases. Trimming left V 5 bases short and J 3 bases short, with 14 bases between. CDR3 size: 14 residues. In germline, CDR1 is MNHEY, CDR2 SVGEGT. As DNA, the CDR3 is TGTGCCAGCAGTAAAAGGGCGGGAAACTACGAGCAGTACTTC. It yields the protein CASSKRAGNYEQYF.

At least ten counts were recorded for this clonotype. This rearrangement joins TRBV28 to TRBJ2-5, with 9 bases fitting TRBD2. V was pared by 3 bases and J by 2 bases, with 10 bases of the junction left unmatched. The CDR3 totals 17 residues. Germline V gene lookup returns CDR1 MDHEN and CDR2 SYDVKM. The CDR3 loop is CASSFPLAGVEQETQYF. DNA for the CDR3: TGTGCCAGCAGTTTCCCTTTAGCGGGAGTAGAACAAGAGACCCAGTACTTC.

The chain has TRBV10-2 and TRBJ2-7; D not certain. This CDR3 region has 16 residues. CDR1 and CDR2 (germline): WSHSY, SAAADI. The V gene lost 0 bases and the J gene lost 4 bases, with 16 bases spanning the gap. The CDR3 DNA reads TGCGCCAGCAGTGAGTCAAGGGTGGGCTATACTTACGAGCAGTACTTC. As protein: CASSESRVGYTYEQYF.

This clonotype was picked up many times. Here the CDR3 reads CASSPGQRPYNEQFF. CDR3 coding DNA: TGTGCCAGCAGCCCGGGACAGAGACCATACAATGAGCAGTTCTTC. The J gene is TRBJ2-1, the V gene TRBV2; TRBD1 agrees at 7 bases. Per the germline V gene, CDR1 is SNHLY and CDR2 is FYNNEI. The CDR3 has 15 residues. The junction had 9 bases not matched to a gene; V was cut back by 6 bases and J by 4 bases.

The chain carries TRBV29-1 and TRBJ1-3, with D tentatively TRBD1 (5 bases). Trimming removed 1 base from V and 2 bases from J, with 9 bases in between. The CDR3 consists of 14 residues. Germline V CDR1 and CDR2: SQVTM, ANQGSEA. The chain's CDR3 is CSVEGQSTGNTIYF. The CDR3 DNA follows: TGCAGCGTTGAAGGACAGTCTACTGGAAACACCATATATTTT.

This clonotype came up a few times. This rearrangement joins TRBV5-1 to TRBJ2-1, with D possibly being TRBD1 (5 bases). V was clipped by 0 bases and J by 4 bases, with 17 bases between them. Looked up from germline, CDR1 is SGHRS and CDR2 is YFSETQ. CDR3 length equals 17 residues. Here the CDR3 DNA reads TGCGCCAGCAGCTTGGTGCCCCAGGGTAGGGTTTACAATGAGCAGTTCTTC. It specifies CASSLVPQGRVYNEQFF.

This clonotype came up once. A read error may explain this, as a much larger clone is one base away. The J gene is TRBJ2-7, the V gene TRBV9; 10 bases are a match to TRBD1. The CDR3 contains 14 residues. Germline V gene lookup returns CDR1 SGDLS and CDR2 YYNGEE. Losses at the gene ends were 4 bases for V and 6 bases for J; bases not matched to a gene: 7. This CDR3 reads CASSSRDRGCEQYF. CDR3 nucleotide sequence: TGTGCCAGCAGCTCCCGGGACAGGGGCTGCGAGCAGTACTTC. Together with reference TRBV9 and TRBJ2-7, the CDR3 gives the full variable domain: DSGVTQTPKHLITATGQRVTLRCSPRSGDLSVYWYQQSLDQGLQFLIQYYNGEERAKGNILERFSAQQFPDLHSELNLSSLELGDSALYFCASSSRDRGCEQYFGPGTRLTVT.

This clonotype came up many times. This chain connects TRBV12-3 or TRBV12-4 to TRBJ2-1; tentatively, D is TRBD1 (6 bases). CDR3 size: 11 residues. The V and J ends lost 8 bases and 7 bases respectively, with 9 bases between them. CDR3 in amino acids: CASGQLNEQFF. The CDR3 nucleotides read TGTGCCAGCGGACAGCTAAATGAGCAGTTCTTC.

This clonotype occurred a few times. The chain couples TRBV29-1 to TRBJ2-1, with D unclear. The CDR3 length is 14 residues. V lost 4 bases and J 4 bases, leaving 14 bases between the germline ends. Germline CDR1 SQVTM, CDR2 ANQGSEA. CDR3 nucleotide sequence: TGCAGCGTTGTTAGCTGGTTGCCGTACAATGAGCAGTTCTTC. It yields the protein CSVVSWLPYNEQFF.

This chain joins TRBV7-6 and TRBJ2-6; the match to TRBD1 covers 8 bases. The CDR3 runs 17 residues. Per germline, CDR1 SGHVS and CDR2 FNYEAQ. The ends lost 1 base at V and 8 bases at J; junction bases unmatched: 10. Here the CDR3 reads CASSLVVGIRGPNVLTF. CDR3 bases: TGTGCCAGCAGCTTAGTAGTGGGGATCAGGGGGCCCAACGTCCTGACTTTC.

As to this clonotype: A much larger clone sits a single nucleotide away, making a read error possible. The chain uses TRBV28 and TRBJ1-1; D is ambiguous. The germline CDR1 and CDR2 sequences are MDHEN and SYDVKM. The CDR3 runs to 15 residues. Trimming removed 5 bases from V and 7 bases from J, with 20 bases in between. The CDR3 nucleotides read TGTGCCAGCAGTCCCCCGGACCACTTCGTGGTTGAAGCTTTCTTT. It encodes CASSPPDHFVVEAFF.

The chain uses TRBV7-9 and TRBJ1-5; D is undetermined. The CDR3 spans 15 residues. From germline, CDR1 is SEHNR and CDR2 FQNEAQ (reference sequence). V lost 5 bases and J lost 0, with 11 bases in between. The CDR3 nucleotides read TGTGCCAGCAGCCCGACGGTGGATAGCAATCAGCCCCAGCATTTT. It is translated as CASSPTVDSNQPQHF.

The table lists this clonotype with many counts. This chain connects TRBV28 to TRBJ2-5; D is ambiguous. The CDR3 is made up of 13 amino acids. V lost 5 bases and J 4 bases, leaving 11 bases between the germline ends. Germline CDR1 MDHEN, CDR2 SYDVKM. Written as DNA, the CDR3 is TGTGCCAGCAGTCCCCGGATGGGAGAGACCCAGTACTTC. It codes for CASSPRMGETQYF.

This clonotype appeared many times. The V gene is TRBV14, the J gene TRBJ2-1; unclear D gene. The CDR3 is made up of 18 amino acids. The germline V gene has CDR1 SGHDN and CDR2 FVKESK. V lost 4 bases to trimming and J lost 0 bases, with 19 bases between them. CDR3 residues: CASSRDAVRRSSYNEQFF. The CDR3 region has the DNA TGTGCCAGCAGCCGGGATGCGGTAAGACGGAGCTCCTACAATGAGCAGTTCTTC. The whole variable domain, filled in from reference TRBV14 and TRBJ2-1, reads EAGVTQFPSHSVIEKGQTVTLRCDPISGHDNLYWYRRVMGKEIKFLLHFVKESKQDESGMPNNRFLAERTGGTYSTLKVQPAELEDSGVYFCASSRDAVRRSSYNEQFFGPGTRLTVL.

The sample holds many counts of this clonotype. The chain links TRBV21-1 to TRBJ2-7; TRBD1, the table's D call, lacks a check against the DNA. TRBV21-1 is a pseudogene locus. The CDR3 runs to 18 residues. The CDR3 loop is CASSKGGGVSGPVYEQYF. The CDR3 nucleotides read TGTGCCAGCAGCAAAGGTGGGGGGGTCAGCGGGCCCGTCTACGAGCAGTACTTC.

This clonotype appeared many times. The J gene is TRBJ2-2, the V gene TRBV9, with TRBD2 as a possible D gene (6 bases). The CDR3 extends over 16 amino acids. The ends were cut back, 0 bases at V and 0 bases at J, with 9 bases in the middle. The germline V gene has CDR1 SGDLS and CDR2 YYNGEE. CDR3 region: CASSVGGGPNTGELFF. DNA for the CDR3: TGTGCCAGCAGCGTAGGGGGAGGCCCGAACACCGGGGAGCTGTTTTTT.

This clonotype has ten or more counts. The gene calls are TRBV7-8 and TRBJ2-7; the D gene is possibly TRBD1 (7 bases). The germline CDR1 and CDR2 sequences are SGHVS and FQNEAQ. This CDR3 contains 13 residues. The V end lost 6 bases, the J end lost 4 bases, and 13 bases lay between the germline ends. For the CDR3, the DNA is TGTGCCAGCAGGGGGGGCAGGGGGTACGAGCAGTACTTC. It translates to CASRGGRGYEQYF.

This clonotype was detected many times. This chain's CDR3 is CASSLLVAGNFHEQYF. The DNA for the CDR3 is TGTGCCAGCAGCCTCCTCGTAGCGGGAAACTTCCACGAGCAGTACTTC. The chain carries TRBV11-2 and TRBJ2-7; 8 bases map to TRBD2. With V trimmed by 5 bases and J by 5 bases, 14 bases remained unmatched. This CDR3 region has 16 residues. CDR1 is SGHAT, CDR2 FQNNGV, per germline. Combining the CDR3 with reference TRBV11-2 and TRBJ2-7 gives the whole variable domain EAGVAQSPRYKIIEKRQSVAFWCNPISGHATLYWYQQILGQGPKLLIQFQNNGVVDDSQLPKDRFSAERLKGVDSTLKIQPAKLEDSAVYLCASSLLVAGNFHEQYFGPGTRLTVT.

This clonotype was observed a few times. The genes are TRBV7-9 and TRBJ2-7; 11 bases fit TRBD2. Per germline, CDR1 SEHNR and CDR2 FQNEAQ (reference sequence). The CDR3 spans 15 residues. Unmatched junction bases numbered 6, after V lost 2 bases and J lost 6 bases. In nucleotides, the CDR3 is TGTGCCAGCAGCTTAATAGCGGGAGGGCATAGCGAGCAGTACTTC. Its translation is CASSLIAGGHSEQYF.

This clonotype was picked up many times. An end of the junction differs from the germline gene, which may be a read error. The chain links TRBV7-7 to TRBJ2-3; 10 bases line up with TRBD2. Germline V gene sequence: CDR1 SSHAT, CDR2 FNYEAQ (reference sequence). This CDR3 is built from 16 residues. The CDR3 region is CASSPNPSGSTDTQYF. The CDR3 DNA is TGTGCTAGCAGCCCTAATCCTAGCGGGAGTACAGATACGCAGTATTTT.

This clonotype was seen repeatedly, ten times or more. The rearrangement links TRBV7-2 to TRBJ2-7; TRBD1 aligns across 8 bases. The CDR3 extends over 15 amino acids. The V segment lost 0 bases and the J segment 2 bases; nucleotides outside the gene matches: 3. The germline V gene encodes CDR1 SGHTA and CDR2 FQGNSA. As DNA, the CDR3 is TGTGCCAGCAGCTTAGCTCCGGGACAGGCCTACGAGCAGTACTTC. Protein sequence: CASSLAPGQAYEQYF.

This clonotype turned up a few times. CDR3 amino acids: CASGSLRAYEQYF. CDR3 DNA: TGTGCCAGCGGTTCCCTCAGGGCTTACGAGCAGTACTTC. The chain uses TRBV28 and TRBJ2-7, with D maybe TRBD1 (5 bases). Trimming removed 8 bases at V and 4 bases at J, with 15 bases between. CDR1 and CDR2 from the germline V gene are MDHEN and SYDVKM. The CDR3 is made up of 13 amino acids.

This clonotype was seen ten or more times. This chain links TRBV5-5 with TRBJ2-7, with 7 bases aligning to TRBD1. The CDR3 extends over 13 amino acids. J gave up 2 bases and V 4 bases, and 3 bases lay outside the gene matches. Germline-derived CDR1 and CDR2 are SGHKS and YYEKEE (reference sequence). In DNA form, the CDR3 reads TGTGCCAGCAGCATGGGACAGACCTACGAGCAGTACTTC. Amino acid sequence: CASSMGQTYEQYF.

The chain combines TRBV12-3 or TRBV12-4 with TRBJ2-3; 7 nucleotides align to TRBD2. This CDR3 comprises 16 residues. J was trimmed by 5 bases and V by 3 bases; bases with no gene match: 11. CDR3 DNA: TGTGCCAGCAGTTTTCAAGGCGGGAGTGCCAGAGATACGCAGTATTTT. It yields the protein CASSFQGGSARDTQYF.

The sample holds many counts of this clonotype. The chain combines TRBV7-6 with TRBJ2-1, with TRBD2 matching 10 bases. The CDR3 contains 16 residues. Germline values: CDR1 SGHVS, CDR2 FNYEAQ. V trimming: 4 bases; J trimming: 10 bases; junction bases outside the gene matches: 13. In DNA form, the CDR3 reads TGTGCCAGCAGCTCACCCGGGACTAGCGACGGACAAGAGCAGTTCTTC. Amino acids: CASSSPGTSDGQEQFF.